One and the same sample provided the 18 T cell receptor beta chains below, sequenced in a study of blood T cell repertoires in COVID-19. Measured with immunoSEQ multiplex PCR; TCRdb has only the in-frame clones, and not every one. Of 150,000 or so clones in the sample, more than 75% were seen once. The sequenced material came from peripheral blood. The receptor source for this set is a man aged 18 to 29 with acute or convalescent COVID-19.

The V call is TRBV27, the J call TRBJ1-2; D gene uncertain. The V and J ends lost 5 bases and 6 bases respectively, with 19 bases between them. Germline V gives CDR1 MNHEY, CDR2 SMNVEV (reference sequence). This CDR3 is built from 15 residues. This CDR3 reads CASSGPSRGFDGYTF. CDR3 in DNA: TGTGCCAGCAGTGGGCCAAGTCGAGGGTTTGATGGCTACACCTTC.

The chain joins TRBV3-1 (or the pseudogene TRBV3-2) to TRBJ1-2; D unclear. The germline gives CDR1 LGHDT, CDR2 YNNKEL (reference sequence). Deletions cut 1 base from V and 3 bases from J, with 9 bases between. The length of the CDR3 is 14 residues. The CDR3 nucleotides read TGTGCCAGCAGCCAAGGTGGCGGGGACTATGGCTACACCTTC. Protein sequence: CASSQGGGDYGYTF.

The J gene is TRBJ1-1, the V gene TRBV6-5; D is perhaps TRBD1 (5 bases). This CDR3 is built from 14 residues. Deletions cut 2 bases from V and 1 base from J, with 8 bases between. CDR1 and CDR2 (germline): MNHEY, SVGAGI. As DNA, the CDR3 is TGTGCCAGCAGTTACACGCAGGGGAACACTGAAGCTTTCTTT. This encodes CASSYTQGNTEAFF.

This chain uses TRBV5-4 with TRBJ2-1; TRBD2 is a possible D gene (6 bases). V was shortened by 2 bases and J by 5 bases, with 11 bases between the two germline ends. CDR1 and CDR2 (germline): SGHNT, YYREEE (reference sequence). This CDR3 is built from 14 residues. CDR3 coding DNA: TGTGCCAGCAGCTTTCGGGGGTCTGACAATGAGCAGTTCTTC. This sequence encodes CASSFRGSDNEQFF.

This chain connects TRBV6-1 to TRBJ2-1; D call uncertain. The CDR3 spans 15 residues. V lost 1 base and J lost 0, with 7 bases in between. The V gene's germline CDR1 is MNHNS and CDR2 SASEGT. CDR3 nucleotides: TGTGCCAGCAGTGAAGATGCAGGCTCCTACAATGAGCAGTTCTTC. This sequence encodes CASSEDAGSYNEQFF.

The chain employs TRBV9 and TRBJ1-1, with TRBD1 matching over 11 bases. The V gene's germline CDR1 is SGDLS and CDR2 YYNGEE. The CDR3 has 16 amino acids. J was trimmed by 4 bases and V by 2 bases; bases with no gene match: 7. CDR3 DNA sequence: TGTGCCAGCAGCGTGTCCACCGGGACAGGGGGCACTGAAGCTTTCTTT. It specifies CASSVSTGTGGTEAFF.

The rearrangement joins TRBV18 to TRBJ2-3; TRBD1 is a possible D gene (5 bases). The V end was cut by 2 bases, the J end by 4 bases, with 10 bases between. This CDR3 region has 14 residues. The germline gives CDR1 KGHSH, CDR2 LQKENI. The CDR3 protein is CASSPLPGSDTQYF. CDR3 sequence (DNA): TGTGCCAGCTCACCATTGCCAGGGTCAGATACGCAGTATTTT. Full variable domain (remainder filled in from reference TRBV18 and TRBJ2-3): NAGVMQNPRHLVRRRGQEARLRCSPMKGHSHVYWYRQLPEEGLKFMVYLQKENIIDESGMPKERFSAEFPKEGPSILRIQQVVRGDSAAYFCASSPLPGSDTQYFGPGTRLTVL.

In its sample, this clone was seen once. This chain links TRBV2 with TRBJ1-1, with a tentative D call TRBD1 (5 bases). Germline V gene sequence: CDR1 SNHLY, CDR2 FYNNEI. The V end lost 7 bases, the J end lost 3 bases, and 15 bases lay between the germline ends. There are 14 residues in the CDR3. The CDR3 nucleotides read TGTGCCAGCACGGGGAATTGGGGGGACACTGAAGCTTTCTTT. Its protein product is CASTGNWGDTEAFF. The full variable domain, rest sourced from reference TRBV2 and TRBJ1-1, is EPEVTQTPSHQVTQMGQEVILRCVPISNHLYFYWYRQILGQKVEFLVSFYNNEISEKSEIFDDQFSVERPDGSNFTLKIRSTKLEDSAMYFCASTGNWGDTEAFFGQGTRLTVV.

The chain combines TRBV19 with TRBJ1-3; 7 positions match TRBD1. The CDR3 is made up of 16 amino acids. With 2 bases clipped from V and 0 bases from J, the junction kept 4 bases outside the gene matches. Germline CDR1 LNHDA, CDR2 SQIVND (reference sequence). Here the CDR3 reads CASSILGQNSGNTIYF. DNA of the CDR3: TGTGCCAGTAGTATATTGGGACAGAACTCTGGAAACACCATATATTTT.

The table lists this clone with a count of one. The V call is TRBV4-1, the J call TRBJ2-1; TRBD2 matches at 13 bases. CDR3 size: 16 residues. Germline-derived CDR1 and CDR2 are MGHRA and YSYEKL. Trimming removed 6 bases from V and 9 bases from J; junction bases left unmatched: 11. The CDR3 bases are TGCGCCAGCAGTTACAGGACTAGCGGGGGATGGGGTGAGCAGTTCTTC. It specifies CASSYRTSGGWGEQFF.

This clone was recorded once. The chain employs TRBV29-1 and TRBJ1-1; the D is unclear. Germline loops: CDR1 SQVTM, CDR2 ANQGSEA. Deletions cut 4 bases from V and 1 base from J, with 7 bases between. The length of the CDR3 is 12 residues. DNA of the CDR3: TGCAGCGTTGCAACAGCGAACACTGAAGCTTTCTTT. This sequence encodes CSVATANTEAFF.

This clone was found a few times. The V gene is TRBV5-4, the J gene TRBJ1-5, with 9 bases lining up with TRBD1. The V gene's germline CDR1 is SGHNT and CDR2 YYREEE (reference sequence). V shed 2 bases and J 3 bases; nucleotides not matched to a gene: 0. The CDR3 loop spans 14 amino acids. The CDR3 region has the DNA TGTGCCAGCAGCTTACAGGGGGCCAATCAGCCCCAGCATTTT. Residues: CASSLQGANQPQHF.

The rearrangement joins TRBV6-5 to TRBJ1-5, with 8 nucleotides matching TRBD1. Per the germline V gene, CDR1 is MNHEY and CDR2 is SVGAGI. V lost 6 bases to trimming and J lost 5 bases; unmatched junction nucleotides: 3. The length of the CDR3 is 13 residues. CDR3 region: CASRSRGHQPQHF. The CDR3 region has the DNA TGTGCCAGCAGGTCCAGGGGGCATCAGCCCCAGCATTTT.

This clone showed up just once. This sequence joins TRBV4-1 and TRBJ1-5; D might be TRBD1 (5 bases). This CDR3 region has 16 residues. Trimming took off 4 bases at V and 10 bases at J, with 23 bases between the two ends. The germline gives CDR1 MGHRA, CDR2 YSYEKL. The CDR3 spells CASSPTNGQGTFPQHF. Written as DNA, the CDR3 is TGCGCCAGCAGCCCAACTAACGGACAAGGCACGTTTCCCCAGCATTTT.

V gene TRBV14 combines with J gene TRBJ2-7; 9 positions match TRBD2. After removal of 3 bases from V and 4 bases from J, the junction contained 7 bases not matched to a gene. This CDR3 is 15 amino acids long. Germline loops: CDR1 SGHDN, CDR2 FVKESK. CDR3 DNA: TGTGCCAGCAGCCATGGTCTAGCGGGGATTTACGAGCAGTACTTC. Its protein product is CASSHGLAGIYEQYF.

Judged by abundance, this clone is medium-sized. The gene calls are TRBV3-1 (or the pseudogene TRBV3-2) and TRBJ1-2; possibly TRBD1 for D (6 bases). V was shortened by 2 bases and J by 4 bases, with 14 bases between the two germline ends. The length of the CDR3 is 15 residues. In germline, CDR1 is LGHDT, CDR2 YNNKEL (reference sequence). CDR3 coding DNA: TGTGCCAGCAGCCAACGGTGGGGGCTCGGCTATGGCTACACCTTC. This sequence encodes CASSQRWGLGYGYTF.

This rearrangement joins TRBV27 to TRBJ1-5; possibly TRBD1 for D (6 bases). The CDR3 has 13 amino acids. Germline CDR1 MNHEY, CDR2 SMNVEV (reference sequence). V was clipped by 4 bases and J by 6 bases, with 10 bases between them. This chain's CDR3 is CASSSGGGQPQHF. DNA of the CDR3: TGTGCCAGCAGTTCGGGGGGCGGTCAGCCCCAGCATTTT.

This chain links TRBV10-3 with TRBJ2-3, with a possible D match to TRBD2 (6 bases). Germline assignment: CDR1 ENHRY and CDR2 SYGVKD. V lost 8 bases and J lost 0, with 15 bases in between. The CDR3 contains 15 residues. In DNA, the CDR3 is TGTGCCATCGGGAGGACCACACAAAGCACAGATACGCAGTATTTT. Translating gives CAIGRTTQSTDTQYF.